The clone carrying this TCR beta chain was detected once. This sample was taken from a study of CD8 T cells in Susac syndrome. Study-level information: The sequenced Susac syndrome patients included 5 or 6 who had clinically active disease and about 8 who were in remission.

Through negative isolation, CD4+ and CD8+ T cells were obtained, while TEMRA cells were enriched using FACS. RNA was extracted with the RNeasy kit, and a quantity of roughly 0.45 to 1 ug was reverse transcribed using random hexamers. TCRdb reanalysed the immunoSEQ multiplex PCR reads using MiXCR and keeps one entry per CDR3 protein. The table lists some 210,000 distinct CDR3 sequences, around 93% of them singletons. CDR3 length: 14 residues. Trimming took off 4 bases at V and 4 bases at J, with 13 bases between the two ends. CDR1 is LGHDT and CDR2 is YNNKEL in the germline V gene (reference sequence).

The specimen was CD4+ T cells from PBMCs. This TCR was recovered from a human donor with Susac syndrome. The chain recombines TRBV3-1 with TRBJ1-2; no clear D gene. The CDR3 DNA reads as TGTGCCAGCAGCCCCATACTCCAGACCTATGGCTACACCTTC. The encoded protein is CASSPILQTYGYTF.